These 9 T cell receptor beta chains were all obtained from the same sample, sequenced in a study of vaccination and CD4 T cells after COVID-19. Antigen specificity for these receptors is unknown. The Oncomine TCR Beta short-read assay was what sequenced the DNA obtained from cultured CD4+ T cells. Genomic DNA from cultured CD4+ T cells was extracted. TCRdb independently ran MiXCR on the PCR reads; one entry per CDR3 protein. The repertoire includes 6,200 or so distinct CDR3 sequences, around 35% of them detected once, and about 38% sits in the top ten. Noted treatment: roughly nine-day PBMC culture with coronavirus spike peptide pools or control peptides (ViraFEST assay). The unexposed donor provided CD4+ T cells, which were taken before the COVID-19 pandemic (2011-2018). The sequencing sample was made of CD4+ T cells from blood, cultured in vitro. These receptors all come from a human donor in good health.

CDR3 sequence reads: CASTTIRGPMNTGELFF. Here the CDR3 DNA reads TGTGCCAGTACCACTATCAGGGGCCCCATGAACACCGGGGAGCTGTTTTTT. The V gene is TRBV19, the J gene TRBJ2-2; possibly TRBD1 for D (6 bases). Trimming shortened V by 7 bases and J by 1 base, and 19 bases separated the two germline ends. Germline lookup yields CDR1 LNHDA and CDR2 SQIVND (reference sequence). The CDR3 loop spans 17 amino acids.

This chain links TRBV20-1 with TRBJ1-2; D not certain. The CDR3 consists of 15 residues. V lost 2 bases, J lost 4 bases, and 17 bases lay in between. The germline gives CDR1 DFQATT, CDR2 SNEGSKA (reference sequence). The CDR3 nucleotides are TGCAGTGCTAGACGGACGGGCCGGGGAGCCTATGGCTACACCTTC. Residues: CSARRTGRGAYGYTF.

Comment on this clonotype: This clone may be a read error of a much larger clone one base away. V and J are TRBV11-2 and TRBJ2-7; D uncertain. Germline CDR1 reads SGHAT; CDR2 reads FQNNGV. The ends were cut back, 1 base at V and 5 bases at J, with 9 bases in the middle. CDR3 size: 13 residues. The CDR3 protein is CASSLVPADEQYF. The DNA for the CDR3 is TGTGCCAGCAGCTTAGTCCCAGCTGACGAGCAGTACTTC.

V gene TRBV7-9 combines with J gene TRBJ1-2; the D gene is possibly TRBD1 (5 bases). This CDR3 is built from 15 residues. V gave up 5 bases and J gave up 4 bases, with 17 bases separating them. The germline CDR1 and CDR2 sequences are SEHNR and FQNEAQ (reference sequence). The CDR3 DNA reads TGTGCCAGCAGCAAAAACGTTAGGGGAGTCTATGGCTACACCTTC. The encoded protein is CASSKNVRGVYGYTF.

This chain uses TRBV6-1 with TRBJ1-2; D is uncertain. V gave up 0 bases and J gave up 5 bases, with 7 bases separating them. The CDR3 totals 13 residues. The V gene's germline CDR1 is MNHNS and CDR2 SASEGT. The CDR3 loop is CASSEATEYGYTF. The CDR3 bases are TGTGCCAGCAGTGAAGCGACCGAGTATGGCTACACCTTC.

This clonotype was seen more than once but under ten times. The CDR3 DNA follows: TGCAGTGCTAACAGACAGGGGAACACTGAAGCTTTCTTT. It encodes CSANRQGNTEAFF. The chain couples TRBV20-1 to TRBJ1-1; TRBD1 matches at 7 bases. The CDR3 runs 13 residues. Germline CDR1 DFQATT, CDR2 SNEGSKA (reference sequence). Germline trimming cut 4 bases from V and 1 base from J; bases unmatched to any gene: 3.

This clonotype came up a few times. CDR3 residues: CSARDSGGGGQPQHF. As DNA, the CDR3 is TGCAGTGCTAGAGATTCGGGAGGGGGGGGTCAGCCCCAGCATTTT. The chain joins TRBV20-1 to TRBJ1-5; D perhaps matches TRBD1 (6 bases). Trimming took off 0 bases at V and 6 bases at J, with 15 bases between the two ends. There are 15 residues in the CDR3. CDR1 DFQATT and CDR2 SNEGSKA come from the germline V gene (reference sequence).

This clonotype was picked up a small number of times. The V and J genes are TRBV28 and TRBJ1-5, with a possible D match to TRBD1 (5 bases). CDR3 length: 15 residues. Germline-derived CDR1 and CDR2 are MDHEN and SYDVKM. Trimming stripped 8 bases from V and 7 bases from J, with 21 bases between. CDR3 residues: CASSPGKGAYQPQHF. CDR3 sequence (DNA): TGTGCCAGCTCGCCCGGTAAAGGGGCGTACCAGCCCCAGCATTTT.

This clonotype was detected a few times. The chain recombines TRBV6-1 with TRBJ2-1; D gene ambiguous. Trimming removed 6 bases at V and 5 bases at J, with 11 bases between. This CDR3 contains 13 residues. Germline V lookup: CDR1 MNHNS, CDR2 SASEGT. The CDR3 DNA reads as TGTGCCAGCAGGGGAAGATGGGACAATGAGCAGTTCTTC. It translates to CASRGRWDNEQFF.